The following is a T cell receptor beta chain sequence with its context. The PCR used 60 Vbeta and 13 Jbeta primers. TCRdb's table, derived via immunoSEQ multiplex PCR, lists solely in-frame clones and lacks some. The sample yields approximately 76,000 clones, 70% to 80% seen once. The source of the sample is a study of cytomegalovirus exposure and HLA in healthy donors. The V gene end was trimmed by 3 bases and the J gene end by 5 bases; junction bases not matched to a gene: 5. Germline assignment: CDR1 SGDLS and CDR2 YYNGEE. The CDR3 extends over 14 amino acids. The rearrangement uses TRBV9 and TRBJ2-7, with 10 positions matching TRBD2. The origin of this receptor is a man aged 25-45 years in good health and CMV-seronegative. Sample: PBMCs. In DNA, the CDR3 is TGTGCCAGCAGCGCAAGCGGGAGGGCCGACGAGCAGTACTTC. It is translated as CASSASGRADEQYF.